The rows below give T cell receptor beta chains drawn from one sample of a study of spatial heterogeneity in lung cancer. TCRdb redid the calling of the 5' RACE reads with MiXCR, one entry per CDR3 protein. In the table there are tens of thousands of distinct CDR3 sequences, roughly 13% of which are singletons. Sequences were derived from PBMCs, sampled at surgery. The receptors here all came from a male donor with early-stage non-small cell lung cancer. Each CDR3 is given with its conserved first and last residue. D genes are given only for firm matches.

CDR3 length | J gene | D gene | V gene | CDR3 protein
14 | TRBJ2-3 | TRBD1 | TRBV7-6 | CASSVDRGLDTQYF
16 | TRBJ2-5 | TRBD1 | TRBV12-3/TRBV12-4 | CASSLRQGVSAETQYF
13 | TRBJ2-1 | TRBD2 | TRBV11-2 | CASSLGTSNEQFF
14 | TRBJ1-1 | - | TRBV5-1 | CASAEQGSNTEAFF
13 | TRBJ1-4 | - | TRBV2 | CASRGGTNEKLFF
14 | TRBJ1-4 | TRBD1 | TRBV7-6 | CASSGGGKDEKLFF
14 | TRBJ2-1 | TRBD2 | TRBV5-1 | CASSSGSLLNEQFF
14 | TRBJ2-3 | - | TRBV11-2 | CASSLDLRGNTQYF
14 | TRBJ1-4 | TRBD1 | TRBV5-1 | CASSLRGPAEKLFF
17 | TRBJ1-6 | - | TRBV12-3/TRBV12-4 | CASSASRRGLGNSPLHF
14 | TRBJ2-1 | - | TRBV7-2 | CASSLEILYNEQFF
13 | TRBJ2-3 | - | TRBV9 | CASSVGGTDTQYF
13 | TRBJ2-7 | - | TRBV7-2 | CASSLGLLREQYF
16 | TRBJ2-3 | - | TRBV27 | CASSRLSDSYTDTQYF
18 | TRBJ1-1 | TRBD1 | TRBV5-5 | CASSLRGPSLAGNTEAFF
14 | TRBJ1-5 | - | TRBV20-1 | CSVTQGHSNQPQHF
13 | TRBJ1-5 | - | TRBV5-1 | CASSLDTNQPQHF
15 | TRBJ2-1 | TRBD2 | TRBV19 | CASHPGSGGLGEQFF
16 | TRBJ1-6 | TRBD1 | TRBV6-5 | CASSSGQGLFKSPLHF
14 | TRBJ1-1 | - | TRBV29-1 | CSVVGGITGTEAFF
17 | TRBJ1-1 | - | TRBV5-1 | CASSFTGGLGMNTEAFF
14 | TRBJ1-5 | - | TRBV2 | CASNGGAPNQPQHF
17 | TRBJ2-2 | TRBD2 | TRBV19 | CASSMGLAGVRTGELFF
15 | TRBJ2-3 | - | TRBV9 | CASSVGRGITDTQYF
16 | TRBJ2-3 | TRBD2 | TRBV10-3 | CAISGTSGSFPDTQYF
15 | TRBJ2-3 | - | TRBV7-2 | CASSLFVAAHDTQYF
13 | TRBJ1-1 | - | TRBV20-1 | CSAQGNSNTEAFF
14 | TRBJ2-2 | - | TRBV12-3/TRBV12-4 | CASQGHSNTGELFF
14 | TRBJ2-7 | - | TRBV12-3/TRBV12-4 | CASRAQGSSYEQYF
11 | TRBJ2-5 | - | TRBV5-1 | CASSYIGTQYF
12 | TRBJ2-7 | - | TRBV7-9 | CASSGQLGEQYF
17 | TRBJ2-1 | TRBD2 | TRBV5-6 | CASSFGTSGRSQNEQFF
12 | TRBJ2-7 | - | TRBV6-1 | CASSEVGHKQYF
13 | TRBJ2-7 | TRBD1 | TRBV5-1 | CASRQGASREQYF
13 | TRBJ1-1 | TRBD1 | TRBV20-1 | CSARKDRGSEAFF
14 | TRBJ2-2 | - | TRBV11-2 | CASSLVRGGGELFF
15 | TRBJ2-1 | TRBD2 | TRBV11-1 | CASSSLAGATGEQFF
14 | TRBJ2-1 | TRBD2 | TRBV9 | CASSYSGSGNEQFF
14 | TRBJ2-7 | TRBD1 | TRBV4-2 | CASSPTGGRDEQYF
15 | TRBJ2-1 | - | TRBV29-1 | CSVDGFQIYDNEQFF